The T cell receptor beta chain under discussion was sequenced for a study of spatial heterogeneity in lung cancer. Regarding this clonotype: Its antigen is undetermined.

The V gene's germline CDR1 is SGHRS and CDR2 YFSETQ. V was shortened by 0 bases and J by 9 bases, with 19 bases between the two germline ends. This CDR3 has 15 residues. Regarding the study as a whole: At resection, ubiquitous expanded tumor TCRs appeared in blood more than at follow-up.

TCRdb redid the calling of the 5' RACE reads with MiXCR, one entry per CDR3 protein. The sample lists about 95,000 distinct CDR3 sequences; approximately 8.5% were seen once. Time point: sample taken at primary tumor resection. Whole RNA was taken from tumor, nontumor lung or frozen PBMC; it was then sequenced unsorted. This clonotype was obtained from a male donor with early-stage non-small cell lung cancer. The rearrangement links TRBV5-1 to TRBJ2-7; tentative D call: TRBD2 (6 bases). The sequencing used PBMCs, collected at surgery. DNA for the CDR3: TGCGCCAGCAGCTTGGCGAGCGGGCTCCGAACACGGCAGTACTTC. Translation: CASSLASGLRTRQYF.